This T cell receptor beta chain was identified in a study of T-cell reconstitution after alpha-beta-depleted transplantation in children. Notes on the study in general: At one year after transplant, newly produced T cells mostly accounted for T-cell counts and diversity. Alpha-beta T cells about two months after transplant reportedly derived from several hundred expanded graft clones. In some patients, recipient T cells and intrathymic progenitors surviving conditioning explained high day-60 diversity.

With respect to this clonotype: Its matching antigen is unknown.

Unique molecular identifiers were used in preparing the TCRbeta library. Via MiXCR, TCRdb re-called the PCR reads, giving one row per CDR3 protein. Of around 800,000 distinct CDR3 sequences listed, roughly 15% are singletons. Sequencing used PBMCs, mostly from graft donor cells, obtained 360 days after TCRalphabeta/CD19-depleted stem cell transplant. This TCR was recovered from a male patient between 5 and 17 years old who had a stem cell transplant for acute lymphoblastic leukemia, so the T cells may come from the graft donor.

The CDR3 bases are TGTGCCAGCAGTGAAGTCGGCAGGGGCCAGGTTGAAAAACTGTTTTTT. Its translation is CASSEVGRGQVEKLFF. This chain connects TRBV25-1 to TRBJ1-4, with a possible D match to TRBD1 (6 bases). Germline CDR1 MGHDK, CDR2 SYGVNS. This CDR3 spans 16 amino acids. The V end lost 2 bases, the J end lost 7 bases, and 17 bases lay between the germline ends.